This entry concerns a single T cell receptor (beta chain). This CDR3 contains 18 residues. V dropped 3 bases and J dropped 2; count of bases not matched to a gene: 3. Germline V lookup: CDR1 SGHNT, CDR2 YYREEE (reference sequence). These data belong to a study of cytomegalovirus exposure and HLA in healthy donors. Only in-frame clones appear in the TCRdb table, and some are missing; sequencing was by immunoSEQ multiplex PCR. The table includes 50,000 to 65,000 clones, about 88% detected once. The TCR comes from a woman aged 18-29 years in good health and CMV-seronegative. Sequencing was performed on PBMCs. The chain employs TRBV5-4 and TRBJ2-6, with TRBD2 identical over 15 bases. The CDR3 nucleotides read TGTGCCAGCAGCTCGGGACTAGCGGGAGGTGCTGGGGCCAACGTCCTGACTTTC. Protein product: CASSSGLAGGAGANVLTF.